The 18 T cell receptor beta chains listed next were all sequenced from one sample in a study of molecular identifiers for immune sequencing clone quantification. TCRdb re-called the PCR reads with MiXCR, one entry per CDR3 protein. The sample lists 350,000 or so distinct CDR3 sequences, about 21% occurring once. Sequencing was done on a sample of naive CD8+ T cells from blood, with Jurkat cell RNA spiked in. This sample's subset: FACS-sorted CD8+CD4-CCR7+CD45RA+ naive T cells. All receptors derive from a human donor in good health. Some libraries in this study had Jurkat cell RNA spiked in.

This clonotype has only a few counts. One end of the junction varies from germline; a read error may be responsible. The CDR3 spells CSARDRTNYEQYF. CDR3 sequence (DNA): TGCAGTGCTCGAGACAGGACGAATTACGAGCAGTACTTC. The chain recombines TRBV20-1 with TRBJ2-7, with D perhaps matching TRBD1 (6 bases). Germline V CDR1 and CDR2: DFQATT, SNEGSKA (reference sequence). The CDR3 has 13 residues.

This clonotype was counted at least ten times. The CDR3 is CSAQGGALNTGELFF. The CDR3 DNA sequence: TGCAGCGCTCAGGGTGGGGCTTTGAACACCGGGGAGCTGTTTTTT. The chain recombines TRBV29-1 with TRBJ2-2; D possibly corresponds to TRBD1 (5 bases). The germline V and J ends were trimmed by 7 bases and 1 base, with 16 bases remaining between them. There are 15 residues in the CDR3. The germline CDR1 and CDR2 sequences are SQVTM and ANQGSEA.

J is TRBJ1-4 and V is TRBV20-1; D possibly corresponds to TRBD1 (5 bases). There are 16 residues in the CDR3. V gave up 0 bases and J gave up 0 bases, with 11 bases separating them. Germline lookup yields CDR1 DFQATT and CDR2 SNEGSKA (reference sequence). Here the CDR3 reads CSARDGGTSTNEKLFF. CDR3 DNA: TGCAGTGCTAGAGATGGAGGGACCTCAACTAATGAAAAACTGTTTTTT.

CDR3 region: CASSQVAGEIVGTDTQYF. The CDR3 nucleotides are TGTGCCAGCAGCCAAGTGGCGGGGGAAATAGTGGGCACAGATACGCAGTATTTT. This chain connects TRBV3-1 to TRBJ2-3; TRBD2 matches at 7 bases. Germline CDR1 is LGHDT and CDR2 is YNNKEL (reference sequence). The J segment lost 1 base and the V segment lost 1 base, leaving 11 bases of the junction unmatched. The CDR3 consists of 18 residues.

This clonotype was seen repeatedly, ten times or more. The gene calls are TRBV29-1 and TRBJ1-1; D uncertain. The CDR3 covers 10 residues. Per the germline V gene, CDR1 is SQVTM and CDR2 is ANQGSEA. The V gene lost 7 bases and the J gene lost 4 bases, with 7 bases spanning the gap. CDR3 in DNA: TGCAGCGGAGGTCCCACTGAAGCTTTCTTT. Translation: CSGGPTEAFF.

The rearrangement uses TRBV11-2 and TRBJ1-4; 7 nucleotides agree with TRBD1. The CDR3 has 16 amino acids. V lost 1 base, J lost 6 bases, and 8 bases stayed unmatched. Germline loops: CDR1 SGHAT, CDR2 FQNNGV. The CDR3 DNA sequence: TGTGCCAGCAGCTTAGCAGGGGGACTCGGGGATGAAAAACTGTTTTTT. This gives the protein CASSLAGGLGDEKLFF.

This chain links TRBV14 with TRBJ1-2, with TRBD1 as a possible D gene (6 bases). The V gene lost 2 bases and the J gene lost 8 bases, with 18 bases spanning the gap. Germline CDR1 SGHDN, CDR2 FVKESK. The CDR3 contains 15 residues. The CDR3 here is CASSQIAQGADGYTF. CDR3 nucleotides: TGTGCCAGCAGCCAAATCGCACAGGGCGCTGACGGCTACACCTTC. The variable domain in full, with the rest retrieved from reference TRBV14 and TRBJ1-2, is EAGVTQFPSHSVIEKGQTVTLRCDPISGHDNLYWYRRVMGKEIKFLLHFVKESKQDESGMPNNRFLAERTGGTYSTLKVQPAELEDSGVYFCASSQIAQGADGYTFGSGTRLTVV.

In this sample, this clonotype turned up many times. This chain's CDR3 is CSPEGKTNTGELFF. CDR3 bases: TGCAGCCCCGAGGGGAAAACGAACACCGGGGAGCTGTTTTTT. The chain has TRBV29-1 and TRBJ2-2, with D perhaps matching TRBD1 or TRBD2 (5 bases each). Germline V CDR1 and CDR2: SQVTM, ANQGSEA. This CDR3 spans 14 amino acids. V lost 8 bases to trimming and J lost 0 bases, with 13 bases between them.

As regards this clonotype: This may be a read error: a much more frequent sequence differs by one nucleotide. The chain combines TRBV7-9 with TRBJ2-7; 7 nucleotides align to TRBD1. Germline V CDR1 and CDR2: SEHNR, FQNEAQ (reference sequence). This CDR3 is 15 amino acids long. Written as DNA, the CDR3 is TGTGCCAGCAGCTTACCAGGGGACAGCTCCTACGAGCAGTGCTTC. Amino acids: CASSLPGDSSYEQCF. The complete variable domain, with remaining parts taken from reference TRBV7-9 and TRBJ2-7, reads DTGVSQNPRHKITKRGQNVTFRCDPISEHNRLYWYRQTLGQGPEFLTYFQNEAQLEKSRLLSDRFSAERPKGSFSTLEIQRTEQGDSAMYLCASSLPGDSSYEQCFGPGTRLTVT.

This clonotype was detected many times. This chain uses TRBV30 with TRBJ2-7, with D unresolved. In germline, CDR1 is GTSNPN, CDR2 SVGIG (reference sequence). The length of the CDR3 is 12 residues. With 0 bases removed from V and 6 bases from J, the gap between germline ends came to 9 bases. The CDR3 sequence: CAWSVLSGEQYF. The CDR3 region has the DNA TGTGCCTGGAGTGTACTTAGTGGCGAGCAGTACTTC.

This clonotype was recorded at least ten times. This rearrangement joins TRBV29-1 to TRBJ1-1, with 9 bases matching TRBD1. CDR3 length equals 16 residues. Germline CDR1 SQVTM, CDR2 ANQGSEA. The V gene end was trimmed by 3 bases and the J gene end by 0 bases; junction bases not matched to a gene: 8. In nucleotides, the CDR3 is TGCAGCGTTGAGACCCCGACAGGGGGTTTGAACACTGAAGCTTTCTTT. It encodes CSVETPTGGLNTEAFF.

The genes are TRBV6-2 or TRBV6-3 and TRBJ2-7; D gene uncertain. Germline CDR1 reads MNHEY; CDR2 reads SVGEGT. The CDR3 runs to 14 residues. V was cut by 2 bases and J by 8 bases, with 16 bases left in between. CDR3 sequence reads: CASSYTRMEGKQYF. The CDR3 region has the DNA TGTGCCAGCAGTTACACCCGTATGGAAGGGAAGCAGTACTTC.

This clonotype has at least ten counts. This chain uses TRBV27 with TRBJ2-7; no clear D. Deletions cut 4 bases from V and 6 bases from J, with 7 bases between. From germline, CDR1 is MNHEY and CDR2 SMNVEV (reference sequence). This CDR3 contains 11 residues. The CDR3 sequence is CASSSGVEQYF. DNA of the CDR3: TGTGCCAGCAGTTCAGGAGTCGAGCAGTACTTC.

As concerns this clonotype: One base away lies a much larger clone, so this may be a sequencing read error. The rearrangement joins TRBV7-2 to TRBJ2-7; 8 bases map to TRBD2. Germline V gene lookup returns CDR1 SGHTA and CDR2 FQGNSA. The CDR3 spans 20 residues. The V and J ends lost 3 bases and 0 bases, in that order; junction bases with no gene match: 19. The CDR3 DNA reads TGTGCCAGCAGCTTCCCCTCATTTCCGGCTAGCGGGCAGAACTCCTACGAGCAGTACTTC. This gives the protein CASSFPSFPASGQNSYEQYF.

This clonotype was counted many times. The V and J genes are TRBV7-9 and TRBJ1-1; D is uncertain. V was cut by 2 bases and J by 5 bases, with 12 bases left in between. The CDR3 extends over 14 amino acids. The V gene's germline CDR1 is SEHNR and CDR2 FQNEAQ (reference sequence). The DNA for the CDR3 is TGTGCCAGCAGCTTAATTGAGGGAGGAACTGAAGCTTTCTTT. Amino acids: CASSLIEGGTEAFF.

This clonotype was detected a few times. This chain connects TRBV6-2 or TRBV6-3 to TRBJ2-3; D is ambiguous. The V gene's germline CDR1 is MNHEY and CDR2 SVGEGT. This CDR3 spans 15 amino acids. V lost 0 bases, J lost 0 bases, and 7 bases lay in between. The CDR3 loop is CASSYSKQSTDTQYF. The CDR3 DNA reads TGTGCCAGCAGTTACTCGAAACAGAGCACAGATACGCAGTATTTT.

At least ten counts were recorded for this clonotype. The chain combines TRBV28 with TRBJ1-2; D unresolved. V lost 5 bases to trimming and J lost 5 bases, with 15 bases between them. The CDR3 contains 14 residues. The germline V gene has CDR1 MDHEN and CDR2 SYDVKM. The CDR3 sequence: CASSHALISYGYTF. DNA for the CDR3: TGTGCCAGCAGTCACGCACTGATTTCATATGGCTACACCTTC.

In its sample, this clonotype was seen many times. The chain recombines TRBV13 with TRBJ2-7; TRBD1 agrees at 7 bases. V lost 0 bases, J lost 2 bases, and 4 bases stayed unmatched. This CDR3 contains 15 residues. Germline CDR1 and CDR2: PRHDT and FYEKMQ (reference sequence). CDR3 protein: CASSLGDRHAYEQYF. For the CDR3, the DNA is TGTGCCAGCAGCTTAGGGGACAGGCATGCCTACGAGCAGTACTTC. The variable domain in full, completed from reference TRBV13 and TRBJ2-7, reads AAGVIQSPRHLIKEKRETATLKCYPIPRHDTVYWYQQGPGQDPQFLISFYEKMQSDKGSIPDRFSAQQFSDYHSELNMSSLELGDSALYFCASSLGDRHAYEQYFGPGTRLTVT.